The 31 T cell receptor beta chains below all came from one sample that was sequenced in a study of T-cell reconstitution after alpha-beta-depleted transplantation in children. It was with unique molecular identifiers that the TCRbeta library was prepared. One entry per CDR3 protein results from TCRdb running MiXCR on the PCR reads. The sample holds some 340,000 distinct CDR3 sequences, under 13% seen once. The material was PBMCs from the stem cell graft donor, obtained from the stem cell graft. The receptor source for this set is a human donor who donated a stem cell graft to a child with acute lymphoblastic leukemia.

There are a few counts of this clonotype. The rearrangement joins TRBV28 to TRBJ2-3; TRBD1 matches at 12 bases. Per the germline V gene, CDR1 is MDHEN and CDR2 is SYDVKM. V lost 7 bases, J lost 4 bases, and 9 bases stayed unmatched. This CDR3 region has 16 residues. In DNA form, the CDR3 reads TGTGCCAGCAACCATCCGGGACAGGGGGCGGCAGATACGCAGTATTTT. It encodes CASNHPGQGAADTQYF.

This clonotype was picked up many times. The DNA of the CDR3 is TGCAGTGTTGAGGGTAGCGGGGTCATTCGCACAGATACGCAGTATTTT. Amino acid sequence: CSVEGSGVIRTDTQYF. The J gene is TRBJ2-3, the V gene TRBV20-1; TRBD2 agrees at 8 bases. CDR1 is DFQATT, CDR2 SNEGSKA, per germline (reference sequence). With 7 bases clipped from V and 1 base from J, the junction kept 13 bases outside the gene matches. The length of the CDR3 is 16 residues.

The chain links TRBV4-2 to TRBJ1-6, with D perhaps matching TRBD1 (5 bases). The CDR3 loop spans 15 amino acids. V was pared by 4 bases and J by 7 bases, with 14 bases between. Germline CDR1 reads LGHNA; CDR2 reads YNFKEQ. CDR3 coding DNA: TGTGCCAGCAGCCGCGACAGCCTCCAGAATTCACCCCTCCACTTT. It encodes CASSRDSLQNSPLHF.

Only a few counts were recorded for this clonotype. The rearrangement links TRBV20-1 to TRBJ2-1; TRBD2 agrees at 10 bases. V lost 2 bases, J lost 4 bases, and 8 bases stayed unmatched. The CDR3 consists of 16 residues. Germline CDR1 is DFQATT and CDR2 is SNEGSKA (reference sequence). The CDR3 sequence: CSARPTPSGSYNEQFF. CDR3 bases: TGCAGTGCTAGACCTACTCCTAGCGGGAGTTACAATGAGCAGTTCTTC.

This clonotype has at least ten counts. The chain recombines TRBV12-3 or TRBV12-4 with TRBJ2-1; 7 nucleotides line up with TRBD2. The V segment lost 5 bases and the J segment 2 bases; nucleotides outside the gene matches: 3. This CDR3 has 14 amino acids. As DNA, the CDR3 is TGTGCCAGCAGTCCGACTAGCCCCTACAATGAGCAGTTCTTC. Translating it yields CASSPTSPYNEQFF.

There are a few counts of this clonotype. The chain joins TRBV5-1 to TRBJ1-1; tentative D call: TRBD1 (5 bases). The CDR3 contains 12 residues. CDR1 and CDR2 from the germline V gene are SGHRS and YFSETQ. V was cut by 0 bases and J by 12 bases, with 12 bases left in between. CDR3 residues: CASSLAGTGPFF. CDR3 nucleotide sequence: TGCGCCAGCAGCTTGGCCGGGACTGGGCCTTTCTTT. Drawing the rest from reference TRBV5-1 and TRBJ1-1, the complete variable domain is KAGVTQTPRYLIKTRGQQVTLSCSPISGHRSVSWYQQTPGQGLQFLFEYFSETQRNKGNFPGRFSGRQFSNSRSEMNVSTLELGDSALYLCASSLAGTGPFFGQGTRLTVV.

This chain uses TRBV20-1 with TRBJ2-3; 8 bases map to TRBD2. The CDR3 runs to 15 residues. J gave up 5 bases and V 4 bases, and 11 bases lay outside the gene matches. Germline V CDR1 and CDR2: DFQATT, SNEGSKA (reference sequence). CDR3 in DNA: TGCAGTGCTATGCAGCGGGAGTATAGTCAAGATACGCAGTATTTT. This translates into CSAMQREYSQDTQYF.

This clonotype was seen only a few times. CDR3 amino acids: CASSRYMDEAFF. Written as DNA, the CDR3 is TGTGCCAGCAGTCGCTACATGGATGAAGCTTTCTTT. The chain has TRBV28 and TRBJ1-1; D is unclear. Trimming pared 5 bases from V and 7 bases from J, leaving 11 bases between. Germline V lookup: CDR1 MDHEN, CDR2 SYDVKM. There are 12 residues in the CDR3.

The chain joins TRBV6-2 or TRBV6-3 to TRBJ2-7; D not certain. V gave up 8 bases and J gave up 2 bases, with 7 bases separating them. CDR1 is MNHEY and CDR2 is SVGEGT in the germline V gene. The CDR3 sequence is 11 residues long. CDR3 amino acids: CASGSAYEQYF. The DNA of the CDR3 is TGTGCCAGCGGCAGCGCCTACGAGCAGTACTTC.

Many counts were recorded for this clonotype. The chain has TRBV5-1 and TRBJ2-5; 9 nucleotides agree with TRBD2. CDR1 SGHRS and CDR2 YFSETQ come from the germline V gene. There are 15 residues in the CDR3. Trimming at V came to 4 bases and at J to 4 bases, leaving 8 bases not matched to a gene. CDR3 sequence reads: CASSQGTSRLETQYF. CDR3 nucleotides: TGCGCCAGCAGCCAAGGGACTAGCAGATTAGAGACCCAGTACTTC.

This clonotype was counted between two and nine times. This chain links TRBV5-1 with TRBJ1-1, with D maybe TRBD1 (5 bases). CDR1 is SGHRS, CDR2 YFSETQ, per germline. V was shortened by 1 base and J by 3 bases, with 10 bases between the two germline ends. CDR3 length equals 14 residues. The CDR3 nucleotides are TGCGCCAGCAGCTTGATGGGGGTCGACACTGAAGCTTTCTTT. Encoded protein: CASSLMGVDTEAFF. Supplemented by reference TRBV5-1 and TRBJ1-1, the full variable domain reads KAGVTQTPRYLIKTRGQQVTLSCSPISGHRSVSWYQQTPGQGLQFLFEYFSETQRNKGNFPGRFSGRQFSNSRSEMNVSTLELGDSALYLCASSLMGVDTEAFFGQGTRLTVV.

This clonotype has just a few counts. The chain has TRBV12-3 or TRBV12-4 and TRBJ1-1, with TRBD1 matching 7 bases. The CDR3 spans 14 residues. Germline trimming cut 6 bases from V and 1 base from J; bases unmatched to any gene: 5. This CDR3 is CASRRQGWNTEAFF. CDR3 in DNA: TGTGCCAGCAGAAGACAGGGATGGAACACTGAAGCTTTCTTT.

This rearrangement joins TRBV20-1 to TRBJ2-1; D call uncertain. Between the trimmed V and J ends, which lost 3 bases and 9 bases, there was a span of 27 bases. The germline CDR1 and CDR2 sequences are DFQATT and SNEGSKA (reference sequence). The CDR3 is made up of 17 amino acids. Written as DNA, the CDR3 is TGCAGTGCTAGTCCTAAGGTCGGCCGGCCCCTTTATGCTGAGCAGTTCTTC. This sequence encodes CSASPKVGRPLYAEQFF.

This clonotype turned up a few times. The chain uses TRBV4-3 and TRBJ2-1; D is possibly TRBD2 (5 bases). Germline CDR1 and CDR2: LGHNA and YSLEER. V was clipped by 1 base and J by 7 bases, with 11 bases between them. The CDR3 spans 14 residues. The DNA of the CDR3 is TGCGCCAGCAGCCAAGGTGCGGGTTTAAATGAGCAGTTCTTC. This translates into CASSQGAGLNEQFF.

The CDR3 DNA reads TGTGCCAGTAGTAGAGGAAGGGGCCAGCCCCAGCATTTT. The encoded protein is CASSRGRGQPQHF. This chain connects TRBV19 to TRBJ1-5; the D gene is possibly TRBD1 (5 bases). The CDR3 contains 13 residues. Germline V lookup: CDR1 LNHDA, CDR2 SQIVND (reference sequence). Trimming cost V 4 bases and J 7 bases, with 11 bases left between them.

A note on this clonotype: A much larger clone differs by one base, so this may be a read error. The chain employs TRBV7-2 and TRBJ2-1, with TRBD2 matching over 8 bases. This CDR3 has 14 amino acids. The V gene's germline CDR1 is SGHTA and CDR2 FQGNSA. In nucleotides, the CDR3 is TGTGCCAGCAGCCCTAGCGGGTGGCGCAATGTGCAGTTCTTC. This encodes CASSPSGWRNVQFF.

The chain recombines TRBV29-1 with TRBJ2-7; 7 positions match TRBD1. V gave up 2 bases and J gave up 0 bases; unmatched junction bases: 4. CDR1 is SQVTM and CDR2 is ANQGSEA in the germline V gene. The CDR3 has 14 amino acids. DNA for the CDR3: TGCAGCGTTGAAAGACAGGGTTCCTCCTACGAGCAGTACTTC. Protein: CSVERQGSSYEQYF.

This chain connects TRBV20-1 to TRBJ1-5; D gene uncertain. The V end was cut by 2 bases, the J end by 3 bases, with 14 bases between. The germline V gene has CDR1 DFQATT and CDR2 SNEGSKA (reference sequence). The CDR3 totals 15 residues. In nucleotides, the CDR3 is TGCAGTGCTAGACGCGACTCCAGCTCCAATCAGCCCCAGCATTTT. As protein: CSARRDSSSNQPQHF.

In the case of this clonotype: The CDR3 end shows no conserved phenylalanine or tryptophan, and so a read error is likely. This rearrangement joins TRBV7-3 to TRBJ2-3; 9 bases align to TRBD1. CDR3 length: 14 residues. Trimming cost V 4 bases and J 3 bases; bases outside gene matches: 2. In germline, CDR1 is SGHTA, CDR2 FQGTGA. Here the CDR3 DNA reads TGTGCCAGCAGCTCAGGACAGGGGACAGATACGCAGTATTCT. Its protein is CASSSGQGTDTQYS.

The chain is built from TRBV5-1 and TRBJ1-1; 8 positions match TRBD1. The germline gives CDR1 SGHRS, CDR2 YFSETQ. This CDR3 comprises 13 residues. J was trimmed by 11 bases and V by 4 bases; bases with no gene match: 10. The CDR3 region is CASSLDRGAVAFF. The CDR3 nucleotides are TGCGCCAGCAGCCTAGACAGGGGCGCCGTGGCTTTCTTT.

The rearrangement uses TRBV7-9 and TRBJ2-3; D may be TRBD2 (5 bases). Germline loops: CDR1 SEHNR, CDR2 FQNEAQ (reference sequence). Trimming removed 5 bases at V and 2 bases at J, with 11 bases between. This CDR3 is built from 14 residues. The CDR3 DNA reads as TGTGCCAGCAGCCCTAGAGGGCACACAGATACGCAGTATTTT. Translated: CASSPRGHTDTQYF.

This clonotype showed up just a few times. The CDR3 is CSFTGTDIYEQYF. The CDR3 DNA reads TGCAGCTTCACCGGGACAGACATCTACGAGCAGTACTTC. The chain has TRBV29-1 and TRBJ2-7; the match to TRBD1 covers 7 bases. Germline lookup yields CDR1 SQVTM and CDR2 ANQGSEA. CDR3 length equals 13 residues. Unmatched junction bases numbered 10, after V lost 8 bases and J lost 3 bases.

The chain recombines TRBV12-3 or TRBV12-4 with TRBJ2-3; D gene ambiguous. The DNA end favors TRBJ1-5, so the J call may be wrong. The CDR3 consists of 14 residues. This CDR3 is CASVDSGSPDTQHF. CDR3 bases: TGTGCCAGCGTCGATAGCGGGAGCCCAGATACGCAGCATTTT.

This clonotype occurred a few times. A read error may account for a junction end that differs from germline. The chain is built from TRBV7-7 and TRBJ2-7, with D perhaps matching TRBD1 (6 bases). The CDR3 is 15 residues long. CDR1 is SSHAT, CDR2 FNYEAQ, per germline (reference sequence). CDR3 in DNA: TGTGCTAGCAGCCAGGGACAAGGGTTGTCCTACGAGCAGTACTTC. It specifies CASSQGQGLSYEQYF.

The chain recombines TRBV27 with TRBJ2-1; maybe TRBD2 (5 bases). V lost 0 bases to trimming and J lost 1 base, with 7 bases between them. The CDR3 runs to 15 residues. Germline values: CDR1 MNHEY, CDR2 SMNVEV (reference sequence). In DNA form, the CDR3 reads TGTGCCAGCAGTTTATCCGGGATGTCCTACAATGAGCAGTTCTTC. Amino acids: CASSLSGMSYNEQFF.

This clonotype turned up a few times. This chain connects TRBV28 to TRBJ2-7; 8 nucleotides agree with TRBD1. The junction had 18 bases not matched to a gene; V was cut back by 5 bases and J by 3 bases. The length of the CDR3 is 18 residues. Germline lookup yields CDR1 MDHEN and CDR2 SYDVKM. The DNA for the CDR3 is TGTGCCAGCAGTCGACAGGGAAGGACCGGGACAGGTTACTACGAGCAGTACTTC. Translation: CASSRQGRTGTGYYEQYF. Filled out from reference TRBV28 and TRBJ2-7, the complete variable domain reads DVKVTQSSRYLVKRTGEKVFLECVQDMDHENMFWYRQDPGLGLRLIYFSYDVKMKEKGDIPEGYSVSREKKERFSLILESASTNQTSMYLCASSRQGRTGTGYYEQYFGPGTRLTVT.

This clonotype appeared a few times. The J gene is TRBJ2-7, the V gene TRBV20-1; D possibly matches TRBD1 or TRBD2 (5 bases each). CDR3 length: 13 amino acids. Per germline, CDR1 DFQATT and CDR2 SNEGSKA (reference sequence). Trimming shortened V by 3 bases and J by 6 bases, and 15 bases separated the two germline ends. The DNA of the CDR3 is TGCAGTGCTAGTGTGGGGTCTGGGGGCGAGCAGTACTTC. Protein sequence: CSASVGSGGEQYF.

By proportion, this clonotype is medium-sized. The chain links TRBV7-9 to TRBJ2-2; D remains ambiguous. This CDR3 is 12 amino acids long. Germline-derived CDR1 and CDR2 are SEHNR and FQNEAQ (reference sequence). With 3 bases removed from V and 7 bases from J, the gap between germline ends came to 6 bases. This CDR3 is CASSLGIGELFF. The CDR3 bases are TGTGCCAGCAGCTTGGGGATCGGGGAGCTGTTTTTT.

This clonotype showed up many times. CDR3 sequence: CSVAGGGTEAFF. The CDR3 DNA is TGCAGCGTTGCTGGAGGGGGCACTGAAGCTTTCTTT. The gene calls are TRBV29-1 and TRBJ1-1, with D possibly being TRBD1 (6 bases). This CDR3 contains 12 residues. Trimming left V 4 bases short and J 4 bases short, with 10 bases between. Germline values: CDR1 SQVTM, CDR2 ANQGSEA.

There are a few counts of this clonotype. The chain has TRBV11-2 and TRBJ1-2, with D possibly being TRBD1 (6 bases). The V end lost 1 base, the J end lost 2 bases, and 11 bases lay between the germline ends. This CDR3 spans 15 amino acids. Germline CDR1 reads SGHAT; CDR2 reads FQNNGV. CDR3 bases: TGTGCCAGCAGCTTAGCCTGGGGGCAGAACTATGGCTACACCTTC. Encoded protein: CASSLAWGQNYGYTF.

The chain has TRBV7-2 and TRBJ1-6; possibly TRBD1 for D (5 bases). The V gene lost 7 bases and the J gene lost 6 bases, with 19 bases spanning the gap. Germline V gives CDR1 SGHTA, CDR2 FQGNSA. This CDR3 contains 16 residues. The CDR3 protein is CASTTLRGRFNSPLHF. In nucleotides, the CDR3 is TGTGCCAGCACCACACTGAGGGGACGGTTTAATTCACCCCTCCACTTT.